The 13 T cell receptor beta chains in this list originate from one sample, sequenced in a study of a mutant IDH1 vaccine in newly diagnosed glioma. The data were produced by immunoSEQ multiplex PCR, yet TCRdb's version contains in-frame clones alone and is incomplete. This sample has around 120,000 clones; around three quarters occur once, and the top ten carry 4.5% to 6%. What these receptors recognize is not known. This sample's time point: week 11, during vaccination. All doses held 300 ug of mutant IDH1 20-mer peptide, with topical imiquimod. This specimen was PBMCs, taken from a glioma patient whose treatment included an IDH1 peptide vaccine. These receptor sequences come from a man between 35 and 55 years old with glioma.

This clone came up once. The chain combines TRBV5-1 with TRBJ2-7, with TRBD1 as a possible D gene (5 bases). Deletions cut 4 bases from V and 5 bases from J, with 16 bases between. The CDR3 runs to 14 residues. Germline V gives CDR1 SGHRS, CDR2 YFSETQ. The DNA for the CDR3 is TGCGCCAGCAGCCTGACAGTCTGGGCTGACGAGCAGTACTTC. This gives the protein CASSLTVWADEQYF.

V usage is TRBV4-3 and J usage is TRBJ1-1, with D perhaps matching TRBD1 (5 bases). The CDR3 extends over 15 amino acids. Germline V gene data show CDR1 as LGHNA and CDR2 as YSLEER. The V end lost 0 bases, the J end lost 1 base, and 9 bases lay between the germline ends. CDR3 region: CASSQDFGTNTEAFF. The DNA of the CDR3 is TGCGCCAGCAGCCAAGATTTCGGGACGAACACTGAAGCTTTCTTT.

The V call is TRBV19, the J call TRBJ1-1, with 8 bases lining up with TRBD1. With V trimmed by 6 bases and J by 5 bases, 11 bases remained unmatched. The CDR3 has 15 amino acids. Germline values: CDR1 LNHDA, CDR2 SQIVND (reference sequence). The DNA for the CDR3 is TGTGCCAGTAGCCAACCCAGGGGGCTGGGAACTGAAGCTTTCTTT. Protein product: CASSQPRGLGTEAFF.

The DNA of the CDR3 is TGTGCCAGCAGTTCCCCGGGTCAGCCCCAGCATTTT. Encoded protein: CASSSPGQPQHF. This sequence joins TRBV28 and TRBJ1-5; D ambiguous. Germline lookup yields CDR1 MDHEN and CDR2 SYDVKM. Deletions cut 4 bases from V and 6 bases from J, with 7 bases between. This CDR3 is 12 amino acids long.

This clone was counted a few times. One junction end does not reproduce the germline sequence, and a read error may be involved. Other nucleotide sequences in the sample specify the same CDR3. The chain is built from TRBV10-3 and TRBJ1-4; no reliable D call. Germline lookup yields CDR1 ENHRY and CDR2 SYGVKD. This CDR3 is 13 amino acids long. This CDR3 is CAISESTNEKLFF. For the CDR3, the DNA is TGTGCCATCAGTGAGTCAACGAATGAAAAACTGTTTTTT.

This clone was counted only a few times. The chain recombines TRBV5-1 with TRBJ1-1; 9 nucleotides align to TRBD1. The germline V gene has CDR1 SGHRS and CDR2 YFSETQ. This CDR3 contains 14 residues. The V gene end was trimmed by 4 bases and the J gene end by 7 bases; junction bases not matched to a gene: 8. The CDR3 DNA is TGCGCCAGCAGCGTACAGGGGGCGTATGGTGAAGCTTTCTTT. Translated, it gives CASSVQGAYGEAFF. Full variable domain (remainder filled in from reference TRBV5-1 and TRBJ1-1): KAGVTQTPRYLIKTRGQQVTLSCSPISGHRSVSWYQQTPGQGLQFLFEYFSETQRNKGNFPGRFSGRQFSNSRSEMNVSTLELGDSALYLCASSVQGAYGEAFFGQGTRLTVV.

The table lists this clone with a few counts. This rearrangement joins TRBV19 to TRBJ1-1; D perhaps matches TRBD1 (5 bases). Per the germline V gene, CDR1 is LNHDA and CDR2 is SQIVND (reference sequence). This CDR3 is built from 14 residues. The V and J ends lost 5 bases and 1 base respectively, with 11 bases between them. Here the CDR3 reads CASSPGGGNTEAFF. CDR3 DNA: TGTGCCAGTAGTCCCGGGGGAGGGAACACTGAAGCTTTCTTT.

The chain joins TRBV4-1 to TRBJ2-1; TRBD2 matches at 7 bases. Germline CDR1 is MGHRA and CDR2 is YSYEKL. The J segment lost 3 bases and the V segment lost 2 bases, leaving 13 bases of the junction unmatched. There are 18 residues in the CDR3. DNA for the CDR3: TGCGCCAGCAGCCAACTCCAACCTCCGGCGGGAGTCTACAATGAGCAGTTCTTC. Translating it yields CASSQLQPPAGVYNEQFF.

This clone occurred once. The chain couples TRBV27 to TRBJ1-2; 8 bases agree with TRBD1. The CDR3 length is 15 residues. The V gene's germline CDR1 is MNHEY and CDR2 SMNVEV (reference sequence). Trimming removed 2 bases from V and 2 bases from J; junction bases left unmatched: 4. CDR3 in amino acids: CASSLNRGTNYGYTF. DNA of the CDR3: TGTGCCAGCAGTTTAAACAGGGGGACCAACTATGGCTACACCTTC.

This clone was recorded once. V is TRBV6-1 and J is TRBJ2-7, with D hard to call. Germline CDR1 reads MNHNS; CDR2 reads SASEGT. Trimming removed 1 base at V and 7 bases at J, with 5 bases between. CDR3 length: 11 residues. The CDR3 protein is CASSEGWEQYF. For the CDR3, the DNA is TGTGCCAGCAGTGAAGGATGGGAGCAGTACTTC.

This clone was recorded a few times. The CDR3 reads CASSYSGTEAGYGYTF. Written as DNA, the CDR3 is TGTGCCAGCAGTTACTCCGGGACAGAAGCCGGCTATGGCTACACCTTC. J is TRBJ1-2 and V is TRBV6-6; 7 bases align to TRBD1. CDR3 length equals 16 residues. The J segment lost 4 bases and the V segment lost 0 bases, leaving 8 bases of the junction unmatched. In germline, CDR1 is MNHNY, CDR2 SVGAGI (reference sequence).

The rearrangement uses TRBV6-1 and TRBJ1-3; D uncertain. Germline CDR1 and CDR2: MNHNS and SASEGT. V was trimmed by 5 bases and J by 2 bases, leaving 10 bases between them. This CDR3 is built from 14 residues. The CDR3 loop reads CASSLGGTGNTIYF. The CDR3 DNA follows: TGTGCCAGCAGTCTAGGTGGGACTGGAAACACCATATATTTT.

This clone was picked up a small number of times. The chain joins TRBV5-4 to TRBJ1-1; 7 bases fit TRBD1. V shed 3 bases, J shed 5 bases, and the junction held 7 bases outside the gene matches. This CDR3 is built from 14 residues. The germline CDR1 and CDR2 sequences are SGHNT and YYREEE (reference sequence). DNA for the CDR3: TGTGCCAGCAGCTCAGGACAGGATAGGACTGAAGCTTTCTTT. It specifies CASSSGQDRTEAFF. Based on the CDR3 plus reference TRBV5-4 and TRBJ1-1, the full variable domain is ETGVTQSPTHLIKTRGQQVTLRCSSQSGHNTVSWYQQALGQGPQFIFQYYREEENGRGNFPPRFSGLQFPNYSSELNVNALELDDSALYLCASSSGQDRTEAFFGQGTRLTVV.